Listed here is a single T cell receptor (beta chain). Its matching antigen is unknown. This entry comes from a study of T cell responses to AZD1222 COVID-19 vaccine. Study outcomes and limitations: Donors skewed white British and female; clonal diversity was possibly underestimated. Only six or seven AZD1222 recipients tested seropositive at baseline. Repertoires were obtained solely post-peak T cell response. Vaccine-associated CD4 TCRs spanned spike, dominant at 160-218 and 743-854.

Germline V gene lookup returns CDR1 LNHDA and CDR2 SQIVND (reference sequence). This CDR3 spans 12 amino acids. Trimming took off 5 bases at V and 8 bases at J, with 9 bases between the two ends. TCRdb keeps only in-frame clones here, not all; method: immunoSEQ multiplex PCR. The sample consists of about 180,000 clones, roughly 91% of them appearing once. This receptor was taken from an adult who received the AZD1222 COVID-19 vaccine. This specimen consisted of peripheral blood, obtained 28 days after the second AZD1222 dose. The V and J genes are TRBV19 and TRBJ1-4; D remains ambiguous. This CDR3 is CASSRVREKLFF. The CDR3 bases are TGTGCCAGTAGTCGGGTGAGGGAAAAACTGTTTTTT.